This T cell receptor beta chain was identified in a study of blood T cell repertoires in COVID-19. Overall study: Collection of acute and convalescent COVID-19 samples took place in the United States, Italy and Spain.

Germline-derived CDR1 and CDR2 are LGHDT and YNNKEL (reference sequence). This CDR3 has 14 amino acids. V was shortened by 3 bases and J by 3 bases, with 9 bases between the two germline ends. Authors' analysis steps: Researchers report that nucleated cell counts were estimated from reference gene primer amplification. Here immunoSEQ multiplex PCR was the method, and the copy in TCRdb shows in-frame clones only, minus some. Clone size and V and J calls were adopted from that table, with D and trimming inferred from the DNA. The data hold hundreds of thousands of clones, with around 87% observed a single time.

The chain recombines TRBV3-1 (or the pseudogene TRBV3-2) with TRBJ2-1; D possibly corresponds to TRBD2 (6 bases). Sequenced material: peripheral blood. The TCR sequence derives from a woman between 45 and 65 years old who had recovered from COVID-19. DNA for the CDR3: TGTGCCAGCAGCCAGGGGACTCGCTACAATGAGCAGTTCTTC. Amino acids: CASSQGTRYNEQFF.